The entry below gives a single T cell receptor beta chain sequence along with its context. The antigen is not known. Vbeta (60) and Jbeta (13) primers were used in the PCR. The table came from immunoSEQ multiplex PCR; TCRdb's copy has only in-frame clones and leaves some out. Here the sample spans more than 100,000 clones, about four fifths being singletons. V trimming: 4 bases; J trimming: 2 bases; junction bases outside the gene matches: 4. From germline, CDR1 is SGDLS and CDR2 YYNGEE. The CDR3 is made up of 14 amino acids. This record comes from a study of cytomegalovirus exposure and HLA in healthy donors. Study-level points and caveats: According to reports, the classifier identified cytomegalovirus status with high specificity and sensitivity.

Sequenced sample: PBMCs. The rearrangement links TRBV9 to TRBJ2-7, with 9 positions matching TRBD1. The source of this sequence is a female donor in good health and CMV-seropositive. CDR3 loop: CASSPGQGPYEQYF. The DNA of the CDR3 is TGTGCCAGCAGCCCGGGACAGGGCCCCTACGAGCAGTACTTC.